The 19 T cell receptor beta chains given below trace back to one sample, sequenced in a study of tumor-infiltrating lymphocytes in primary liver carcinoma. Total RNA (around 510 ng) served as template for TCR beta cDNA synthesis primed by a constant-region primer. Nested multiplex PCR, run for three rounds with slightly modified ARM-PCR, yielded TCR beta libraries. With TRBV1-TRBV30 forward primers and a C-beta reverse primer, the first two PCR rounds were run for approximately 10 cycles each. A single record per CDR3 protein comes from TCRdb applying MiXCR to the multiplex PCR reads. The profile covers 110,000 or so distinct CDR3 sequences, with roughly 80% appearing a single time and about 20% taken by the ten largest. Investigators took RNA and DNA out together from roughly 21-30 mg of unsorted bulk tissue. Sequenced material: liver tumor tissue from sampling region 3. Indicated subset: tumor region T3, left-lateral pole. These receptors all stem from a middle-aged man with primary liver carcinoma and hepatitis B virus infection.

Remarks on this clonotype: One junction end does not reproduce the germline sequence, and a read error may be involved. V usage is TRBV11-2 and J usage is TRBJ2-7, with D tentatively TRBD2 (5 bases). Germline-derived CDR1 and CDR2 are SGHAT and FQNNGV. This CDR3 is 15 amino acids long. The CDR3 loop is CASSLGLSRSYEQYF. The CDR3 DNA follows: TGTGCCAGCAGCTTAGGACTAAGTCGGTCCTACGAGCAGTACTTT.

As to this clonotype: This is likely a read error, given that the CDR3 carries no conserved phenylalanine or tryptophan at its end. The V gene is TRBV29-1, the J gene TRBJ1-1; no clear D. This CDR3 region has 14 residues. V was shortened by 2 bases and J by 0 bases, with 10 bases between the two germline ends. CDR1 is SQVTM, CDR2 ANQGSEA, per germline. DNA for the CDR3: TGCAGCGTTGAATTTGGCATCATGAACACTGAAGCTTTCATT. It yields the protein CSVEFGIMNTEAFI.

On this clonotype itself: One junction end does not reproduce the germline sequence, and a read error may be involved. This sequence joins TRBV12-3 or TRBV12-4 and TRBJ1-1; D gene unclear. CDR3 length: 14 residues. CDR3 sequence (DNA): TGTGCCAGCAGTCCACGGACTACGAACACTGTAGCTTTCTTT. It specifies CASSPRTTNTVAFF.

In regard to this clonotype: Because the CDR3 is missing its conserved closing phenylalanine or tryptophan, this is likely a read error. The rearrangement links TRBV30 to TRBJ1-1; D is possibly TRBD1 (5 bases). Germline V CDR1 and CDR2: GTSNPN, SVGIG (reference sequence). CDR3 size: 13 residues. Here the CDR3 DNA reads TGTGTCTGGAGCCTCTTCGGGGGGACTGAAGCTTTCTCT. Its protein is CVWSLFGGTEAFS.

Concerning this clonotype: The germline gene is not matched at one end of the junction; a read error may be the cause. The J gene is TRBJ1-1, the V gene TRBV12-3 or TRBV12-4; D might be TRBD1 (6 bases). This CDR3 contains 14 residues. CDR3 region: CVSTSADRNTEGFF. The CDR3 DNA reads as TGTGTCAGCACTTCGGCAGACAGGAACACTGAAGGTTTCTTT.

Details on this clonotype: One end of the junction varies from germline; a read error may be responsible. The V gene is TRBV4-2, the J gene TRBJ2-6; the D gene is possibly TRBD1 (5 bases). Looked up from germline, CDR1 is LGHNA and CDR2 is YNFKEQ. This CDR3 has 16 amino acids. DNA for the CDR3: TGTACAAGCAGCCAAGAAGCAAGCTCTGGGGCCAACGTCCTAACTTTC. Encoded protein: CTSSQEASSGANVLTF.

Concerning this clonotype: Since a much larger clone is just one base distant, this may be a read error. This sequence joins TRBV30 and TRBJ2-4, with 7 bases aligning to TRBD2. Germline V gene lookup returns CDR1 GTSNPN and CDR2 SVGIG (reference sequence). The CDR3 extends over 15 amino acids. The J segment lost 3 bases and the V segment lost 3 bases, leaving 8 bases of the junction unmatched. The DNA for the CDR3 is TGTGCCTGGAGCGAGGGAGGGCTTGACAAAAACATTCAGTACTTC. Amino acids: CAWSEGGLDKNIQYF. Drawing the rest from reference TRBV30 and TRBJ2-4, the complete variable domain is SQTIHQWPATLVQPVGSPLSLECTVEGTSNPNLYWYRQAAGRGLQLLFYSVGIGQISSEVPQNLSASRPQDRQFILSSKKLLLSDSGFYLCAWSEGGLDKNIQYFGAGTRLSVL.

This clonotype was picked up one time. The DNA of the CDR3 is TGCGCCAGCAGCCACGCAGGAGCAGGGAGGTACTATGGCTACACCTTC. Translating it yields CASSHAGAGRYYGYTF. This sequence joins TRBV4-3 and TRBJ1-2; a weak D match, TRBD1 (5 bases). Trimming stripped 3 bases from V and 3 bases from J, with 17 bases between. Per the germline V gene, CDR1 is LGHNA and CDR2 is YSLEER. The CDR3 runs to 16 residues.

Comment on this clonotype: One junction end does not reproduce the germline sequence, and a read error may be involved. The chain is built from TRBV30 and TRBJ2-3, with D possibly TRBD2 on 5 matching bases. The CDR3 runs to 11 residues. CDR1 is GTSNPN and CDR2 is SVGIG in the germline V gene (reference sequence). CDR3 nucleotide sequence: TGTGCCGGAGCGGAATTAGATATGCAGTATTTT. Protein sequence: CAGAELDMQYF. Using reference TRBV30 and TRBJ2-3 for the parts outside the CDR3, the full variable domain is SQTIHQWPATLVQPVGSPLSLECTVEGTSNPNLYWYRQAAGRGLQLLFYSVGIGQISSEVPQNLSASRPQDRQFILSSKKLLLSDSGFYLCAGAELDMQYFGPGTRLTVL.

Details on this clonotype: Germline and junction disagree at one end, which may indicate a read error. The chain uses TRBV29-1 and TRBJ2-2; 10 bases line up with TRBD2. Germline loops: CDR1 SQVTM, CDR2 ANQGSEA. The CDR3 has 15 residues. The DNA of the CDR3 is TGCAGTGTTGGGACTAGCGCGGTGAACACCGGGGAGCTGCTTTTT. Translated: CSVGTSAVNTGELLF.

Details on this clonotype: The junction differs from germline at one of its ends, possibly a read error. J is TRBJ2-7 and V is TRBV6-2 or TRBV6-3, with 7 bases fitting TRBD2. Per germline, CDR1 MNHEY and CDR2 SVGEGT. CDR3 length: 13 amino acids. CDR3 nucleotides: TGTGCCAGCAGCTCAGGGAGGGAATACGAGCAGTATTTC. Its translation is CASSSGREYEQYF.

This clonotype has more than one count but fewer than ten. One end of the junction varies from germline; a read error may be responsible. The chain combines TRBV4-3 with TRBJ2-2, with a weak D call TRBD2 (5 bases). Germline CDR1 LGHNA, CDR2 YSLEER. The CDR3 consists of 14 residues. The CDR3 loop reads CTSSQRLNTGELFF. CDR3 bases: TGCACCAGCAGCCAGAGACTGAACACCGGGGAGTTGTTTTTT.

The chain combines TRBV12-3 or TRBV12-4 with TRBJ1-3; D ambiguous. The CDR3 has 13 residues. Trimming took off 10 bases at V and 13 bases at J, with 23 bases between the two ends. The CDR3: CANSPHSGNKIYF. The CDR3 DNA follows: TGTGCCAATAGTCCCCACTCTGGAAACAAAATATATTTT.

With regard to this clonotype: A read error may produce the germline difference seen at one junction end. The rearrangement links TRBV4-1 to TRBJ2-4; D is unclear. The CDR3 spans 15 residues. Germline assignment: CDR1 MGHRA and CDR2 YSYEKL. The CDR3 DNA reads as TGCGCCATCAGCCCACTCTTAGAGAAAGGAAACATTCAGTACTTC. Protein sequence: CAISPLLEKGNIQYF.

As regards this clonotype: Compared with germline, one end of the junction differs, possibly owing to a read error. This chain connects TRBV29-1 to TRBJ1-2; D uncertain. This CDR3 region has 14 residues. Germline CDR1 is SQVTM and CDR2 is ANQGSEA. The CDR3 bases are TGCAGCGTCAAGTTTGGGCGGTCGATCTATGGCTACACTTTC. It specifies CSVKFGRSIYGYTF.

The chain has TRBV29-1 and TRBJ2-6; D is perhaps TRBD1 (6 bases). CDR3 length: 16 residues. V was trimmed by 5 bases and J by 14 bases, leaving 28 bases between them. The germline V gene encodes CDR1 SQVTM and CDR2 ANQGSEA. This CDR3 reads CSVFRDTASRASILTF. CDR3 nucleotides: TGCAGCGTTTTCCGGGACACAGCCTCTAGGGCCAGCATCCTGACTTTC.

A note on this clonotype: An end of the junction differs from the germline gene, which may be a read error. The rearrangement uses TRBV12-3 or TRBV12-4 and TRBJ1-1; unclear D gene. The CDR3 extends over 12 amino acids. CDR3 residues: CARSLKSAQALF. CDR3 in DNA: TGTGCCAGGAGTTTAAAGTCAGCCCAAGCTTTGTTT.

This clonotype was seen once. An end of the junction differs from the germline gene, which may be a read error. This rearrangement joins TRBV11-2 to TRBJ2-2; D gene unclear. This CDR3 contains 14 residues. Germline lookup yields CDR1 SGHAT and CDR2 FQNNGV. The CDR3 here is CVSISDSDTGELFF. The CDR3 DNA reads TGTGTCAGCATCTCAGACTCGGACACCGGGGAGCTGTTTTTT.

This clonotype was counted only a few times. Given a much more abundant clone one base away, this may be a read error. This rearrangement joins TRBV5-1 to TRBJ2-1; 12 bases are a match to TRBD2. Germline CDR1 is SGHRS and CDR2 is YFSETQ. The CDR3 loop spans 15 amino acids. The CDR3 loop is CASSATSGSHNGQFF. CDR3 sequence (DNA): TGCGCCAGCAGCGCGACTAGCGGGAGCCACAATGGGCAGTTCTTC.